Below, one TCR beta chain is given with its context. These data belong to a study of glioma-infiltrating T cells after dendritic cell vaccination. CDR1 and CDR2 (germline): SGHNT, YYREEE (reference sequence). Trimming cost V 4 bases and J 11 bases; bases outside gene matches: 7. This CDR3 region has 15 residues. Using immunoSEQ multiplex PCR, the repertoire was profiled, and TCRdb retains in-frame clones only, with some absent. The sample lists about 64,000 clones; 82% were seen once. V gene TRBV5-4 combines with J gene TRBJ2-1, with 15 bases aligning to TRBD2. The sample in question was blood, obtained before dendritic cell vaccination. The TCR originated in a human donor with glioblastoma. The chain's CDR3 is CASSVGLAGGRKQFF. The CDR3 DNA reads as TGTGCCAGCAGCGTGGGACTAGCGGGGGGAAGAAAGCAGTTCTTC.